One TCR beta chain is described in this entry. What it binds is unknown. The iRepertoire nested amplicon-rescue multiplex PCR amplified TCR alpha and beta CDR3s from RNA. Input was roughly 85-400 ng of tissue mRNA or PBMC total RNA. Each CDR3 protein is one row after TCRdb ran MiXCR on the multiplex PCR reads. The repertoire consists of more than 300,000 distinct CDR3 sequences, with 41% occurring once and the leading ten covering about 12%. The germline V gene has CDR1 SGHAT and CDR2 FQDESV (reference sequence). Unmatched junction bases numbered 8, after V lost 5 bases and J lost 1 base. This CDR3 has 16 amino acids. The sample comes from a study of glioma-infiltrating T cells. Study background: Before surgery, glioma patients received dexamethasone for at most six days. Target coverage was about 4.5- to 11-fold for some 1 million blood T cells.

Study outcomes and limitations: Tissue-blood divergence was below expectation in non-neoplastic patients, above in gliomas.

V usage is TRBV11-1 and J usage is TRBJ2-5; 9 bases agree with TRBD1. Sequencing used glioma tissue, nonneoplastic brain tissue, or PBMCs (not recorded which). The TCR originated in a human donor with low-grade glioma or glioblastoma, undergoing nonglioma brain surgery, or in good health (not recorded which). The CDR3 bases are TGTGCCAGCAGCGATACAGGGGGCGCGAGCCAAGAGACCCAGTACTTC. Its translation: CASSDTGGASQETQYF.